The source of this T cell receptor (beta chain) is a study of blood T cells in healthy people across ages. Then a second PCR, running roughly 7 to 11 cycles, was carried out with a sample-barcoded 5' primer and a J-beta primer mix. MiXCR, run by TCRdb on the 5' RACE reads, gives a single entry per CDR3 protein. The sample records roughly 2 million distinct CDR3 sequences, about 50% being singletons. Drawn from each donor were ten milliliters of peripheral blood. V was clipped by 10 bases and J by 4 bases; unmatched bases: 8. Germline V gene sequence: CDR1 KGHDR, CDR2 SFDVKD. This CDR3 spans 14 amino acids.

The sequenced material came from blood. The TCR comes from a middle-aged woman in good health. V gene TRBV24-1 combines with J gene TRBJ2-3; the match to TRBD2 covers 9 bases. The CDR3 DNA reads TGTGCCACTAGCCGGCGGGGGGGTGCAGATACGCAGTATTTT. Its translation: CATSRRGGADTQYF.